The 15 T cell receptor beta chains below come from one sample, sequenced in a study of response to subunit inactivated influenza vaccine. From the RT-PCR reads, TCRdb called clonotypes with MiXCR, one entry per CDR3 protein. The repertoire has approximately 480,000 distinct CDR3 sequences, approximately 11% of them found once; the top ten carry approximately 12%. This sample comprised PBMCs from blood, obtained 40 to 50 days after vaccination. Receptors were obtained from a man aged 45-65 years who received an inactivated influenza vaccine.

This clonotype was counted between two and nine times. V and J are TRBV27 and TRBJ2-3; 10 bases match TRBD2. Per germline, CDR1 MNHEY and CDR2 SMNVEV (reference sequence). The V gene end was trimmed by 5 bases and the J gene end by 2 bases; junction bases not matched to a gene: 7. The CDR3 spans 16 residues. The CDR3: CASSLLAGEITDTQYF. The CDR3 DNA is TGTGCCAGCAGTCTTCTAGCGGGGGAGATCACAGATACGCAGTATTTT.

The V call is TRBV4-1, the J call TRBJ2-3; 10 positions match TRBD2. Germline trimming cut 4 bases from V and 2 bases from J; bases unmatched to any gene: 6. Germline V gene sequence: CDR1 MGHRA, CDR2 YSYEKL. There are 16 residues in the CDR3. CDR3 in amino acids: CASSPIAGGHTDTQYF. In DNA form, the CDR3 reads TGCGCCAGCAGCCCCATAGCGGGGGGCCACACAGATACGCAGTATTTT.

This rearrangement joins TRBV24-1 to TRBJ2-5, with TRBD1 identical over 7 bases. This CDR3 region has 15 residues. Germline V gene data show CDR1 as KGHDR and CDR2 as SFDVKD. J was trimmed by 3 bases and V by 4 bases; bases with no gene match: 7. The CDR3 coding sequence is TGTGCCACCAGTGACCCCGGGACAGTCGAAGAGACCCAGTACTTC. Protein sequence: CATSDPGTVEETQYF.

The chain is built from TRBV12-3 or TRBV12-4 and TRBJ2-5; a possible D gene is TRBD2 (6 bases). Trimming left V 1 base short and J 4 bases short, with 10 bases between. The CDR3 is 14 residues long. The CDR3, as DNA: TGTGCCAGCAGTTTAGGAGCTAGCGTAGAGACCCAGTACTTC. Its protein is CASSLGASVETQYF.

The V gene is TRBV4-2, the J gene TRBJ1-2; D not certain. The CDR3 spans 15 residues. With 2 bases removed from V and 4 bases from J, the gap between germline ends came to 14 bases. Per germline, CDR1 LGHNA and CDR2 YNFKEQ. The CDR3 reads CASSQPTGLSYGYTF. The CDR3 nucleotides read TGTGCCAGCAGCCAACCTACTGGGCTTAGCTATGGCTACACCTTC.

In this sample, this clonotype turned up many times. This chain links TRBV20-1 with TRBJ2-7; 10 bases are shared with TRBD2. The V segment lost 0 bases and the J segment 0 bases; nucleotides outside the gene matches: 8. Germline CDR1 is DFQATT and CDR2 is SNEGSKA (reference sequence). The CDR3 is 17 residues long. CDR3 DNA sequence: TGCAGTGCTAGAGATCAAAGGAGCGGGAGGGCCTCCTACGAGCAGTACTTC. Amino acid sequence: CSARDQRSGRASYEQYF.

This clonotype is a singleton in its sample. The junction does not match germline at one end; this may be a read error. The V and J genes are TRBV5-6 and TRBJ2-7; 8 bases map to TRBD2. The length of the CDR3 is 15 residues. CDR1 is SGHDT and CDR2 is YYEEEE in the germline V gene. CDR3: CASCLGSGIIYEQYF. The CDR3 bases are TGTGCCAGCTGCTTGGGTAGCGGGATAATCTACGAGCAGTACTTC.

This clonotype turned up a few times. This chain joins TRBV10-3 and TRBJ1-2; D may be TRBD1 (5 bases). CDR3 length equals 12 residues. Germline CDR1 is ENHRY and CDR2 is SYGVKD. V was clipped by 6 bases and J by 6 bases, with 11 bases between them. CDR3 sequence reads: CAISLGGDGYTF. CDR3 nucleotides: TGTGCCATCAGCCTCGGGGGGGATGGCTACACCTTC.

The chain recombines TRBV5-5 with TRBJ1-4; TRBD1 is a possible D gene (6 bases). This CDR3 comprises 14 residues. V lost 4 bases, J lost 8 bases, and 15 bases lay in between. CDR1 SGHKS and CDR2 YYEKEE come from the germline V gene (reference sequence). The CDR3 reads CASSRTPGTEKLFF. Written as DNA, the CDR3 is TGTGCCAGCAGCAGAACCCCCGGGACAGAAAAACTGTTTTTT.

The chain couples TRBV12-3 or TRBV12-4 to TRBJ2-5, with TRBD2 matching 9 bases. The CDR3 length is 14 residues. V trimming: 4 bases; J trimming: 5 bases; junction bases outside the gene matches: 5. This CDR3 is CASSWRGGVETQYF. The CDR3 coding sequence is TGTGCCAGCAGTTGGCGGGGGGGTGTGGAGACCCAGTACTTC.

The table lists this clonotype with a few counts. The chain is built from TRBV15 and TRBJ2-7, with a weak D call TRBD2 (5 bases). The germline gives CDR1 LNHNV, CDR2 YYDKDF (reference sequence). This CDR3 contains 17 residues. V gave up 5 bases and J gave up 1 base, with 21 bases separating them. The CDR3 protein is CATSASGRASKSYEQYF. As DNA, the CDR3 is TGTGCCACCAGCGCCTCGGGGAGAGCTAGTAAGTCCTACGAGCAGTACTTC.

The J gene is TRBJ2-6, the V gene TRBV4-3; weak D call: TRBD1 (6 bases). Germline assignment: CDR1 LGHNA and CDR2 YSLEER. The CDR3 sequence is 16 residues long. Between the trimmed V and J ends, which lost 2 bases and 1 base, there was a span of 9 bases. CDR3 amino acids: CASSQPDSSGANVLTF. Here the CDR3 DNA reads TGCGCCAGCAGCCAACCGGACAGTTCTGGGGCCAACGTCCTGACTTTC.

This clonotype appeared a few times. The gene calls are TRBV10-3 and TRBJ2-3; 9 bases map to TRBD1. CDR3 length equals 17 residues. Germline CDR1 ENHRY, CDR2 SYGVKD. The J segment lost 4 bases and the V segment lost 6 bases, leaving 14 bases of the junction unmatched. CDR3 DNA: TGTGCCATCAGATACCAATTCCGGGACAGGGCTTCAGATACGCAGTATTTT. Protein: CAIRYQFRDRASDTQYF.

This clonotype was seen at least ten times. The CDR3 sequence: CASSYPPASSYNEQFF. The CDR3 bases are TGTGCCAGCAGTTACCCCCCGGCGAGCTCCTACAATGAGCAGTTCTTC. The chain is built from TRBV6-5 and TRBJ2-1; D is undetermined. The CDR3 loop spans 16 amino acids. The ends were cut back, 2 bases at V and 0 bases at J, with 11 bases in the middle. Germline CDR1 is MNHEY and CDR2 is SVGAGI.

The rearrangement joins TRBV25-1 to TRBJ2-7; possibly TRBD1 for D (5 bases). From germline, CDR1 is MGHDK and CDR2 SYGVNS. This CDR3 is 13 amino acids long. Trimming shortened V by 3 bases and J by 3 bases, and 9 bases separated the two germline ends. The CDR3 DNA follows: TGTGCCAGCAGTGAGGCAGGGTACTACGAGCAGTACTTC. Its protein product is CASSEAGYYEQYF.